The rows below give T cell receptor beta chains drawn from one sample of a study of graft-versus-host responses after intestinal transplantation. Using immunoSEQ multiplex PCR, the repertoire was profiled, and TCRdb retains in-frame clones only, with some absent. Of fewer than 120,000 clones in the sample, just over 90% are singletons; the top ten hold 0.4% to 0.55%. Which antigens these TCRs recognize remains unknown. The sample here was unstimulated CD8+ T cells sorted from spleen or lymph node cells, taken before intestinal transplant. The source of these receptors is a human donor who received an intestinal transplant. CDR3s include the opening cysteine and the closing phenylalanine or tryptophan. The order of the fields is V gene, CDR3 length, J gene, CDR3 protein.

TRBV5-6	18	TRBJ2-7	CASSLAWRASGFSYEQYF
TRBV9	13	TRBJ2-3	CASSLLSTDTQYF
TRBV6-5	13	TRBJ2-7	CASSPRETYEQYF
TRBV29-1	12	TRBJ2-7	CSVGRLNYEQYF
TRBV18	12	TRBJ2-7	CASSGAGYEQYF
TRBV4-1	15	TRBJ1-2	CASSQDSGLSYGYTF
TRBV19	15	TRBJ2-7	CASSIAGGPYYEQYF
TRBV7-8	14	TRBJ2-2	CASSPTGNTGELFF
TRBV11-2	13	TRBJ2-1	CASSLGAGNEQFF
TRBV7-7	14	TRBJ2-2	CASRSDTNTGELFF
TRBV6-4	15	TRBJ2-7	CASSERSGSGYEQYF
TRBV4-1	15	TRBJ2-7	CASSSSPSGSYEQYF
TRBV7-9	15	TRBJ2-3	CASSSTSASTDTQYF
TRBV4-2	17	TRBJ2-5	CASSQDPTSGHQETQYF
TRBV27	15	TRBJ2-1	CASRGRDRGQHEQFF
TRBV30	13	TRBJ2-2	CAWSPPYTGELFF
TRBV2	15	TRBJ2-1	CASRVLADSYNEQFF
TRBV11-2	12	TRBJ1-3	CASSSLGNTIYF
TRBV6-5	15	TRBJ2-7	CASSYARGASYEQYF
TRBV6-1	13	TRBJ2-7	CASSEDISYEQYF
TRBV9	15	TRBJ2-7	CASSFEDRGRDEQYF
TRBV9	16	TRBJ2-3	CASSALAGAGTDTQYF
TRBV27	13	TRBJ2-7	CASSLSKDYEQYF
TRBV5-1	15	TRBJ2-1	CATQLVTGSYNEQFF
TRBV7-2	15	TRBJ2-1	CASTGGLAGFNEQFF
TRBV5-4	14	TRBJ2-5	CASSLWLAAETQYF
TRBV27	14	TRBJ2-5	CASSLSGAQETQYF
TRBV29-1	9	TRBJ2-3	CSVGDTQYF
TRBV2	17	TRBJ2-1	CASSVGLAEPPYNEQFF
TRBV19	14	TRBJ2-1	CASSGLAAGNEQFF
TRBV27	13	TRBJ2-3	CASSWTGGDTQYF
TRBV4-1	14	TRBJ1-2	CASSRLGGDFGYTF
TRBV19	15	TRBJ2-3	CASALAGGLTDTQYF
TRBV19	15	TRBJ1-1	CASSIGQGSSTEAFF
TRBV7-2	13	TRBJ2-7	CASSSGQRDEQYF
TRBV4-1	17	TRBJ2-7	CASSQGVMRTGDGEQYF
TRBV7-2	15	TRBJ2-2	CASSLFGGGTGELFF
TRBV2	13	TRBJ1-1	CASSVGLGTEAFF
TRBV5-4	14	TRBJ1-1	CASSRTRLNTEAFF